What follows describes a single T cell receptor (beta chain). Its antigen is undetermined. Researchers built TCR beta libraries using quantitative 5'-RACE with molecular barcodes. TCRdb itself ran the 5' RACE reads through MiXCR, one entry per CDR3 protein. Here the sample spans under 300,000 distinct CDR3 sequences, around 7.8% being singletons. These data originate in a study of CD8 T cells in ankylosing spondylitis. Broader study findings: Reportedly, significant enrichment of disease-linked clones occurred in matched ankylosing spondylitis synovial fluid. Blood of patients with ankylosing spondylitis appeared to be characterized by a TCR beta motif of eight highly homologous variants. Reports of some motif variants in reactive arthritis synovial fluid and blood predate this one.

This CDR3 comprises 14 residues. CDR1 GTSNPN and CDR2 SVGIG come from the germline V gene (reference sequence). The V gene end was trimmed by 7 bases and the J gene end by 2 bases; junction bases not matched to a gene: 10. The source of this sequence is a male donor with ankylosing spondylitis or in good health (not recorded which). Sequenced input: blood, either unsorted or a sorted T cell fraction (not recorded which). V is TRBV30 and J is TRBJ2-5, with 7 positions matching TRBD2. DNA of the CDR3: TGTGCCTCGGAGGCGGGAGAAGGGCAAGAGACCCAGTACTTC. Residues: CASEAGEGQETQYF.